Reported below is one T cell receptor beta chain. Antigen unknown. Since all of the isolated RNA was reverse transcribed, expressed TCRB transcripts were what got sequenced. Measured with immunoSEQ multiplex PCR; TCRdb has only the in-frame clones, and not every one. The sample lists some 640,000 clones, roughly an eighth occurring once. This record comes from a study of beta chain features in type 1 diabetes. Germline CDR1 is LGHNA and CDR2 is YNFKEQ. The CDR3 has 16 residues. V lost 1 base, J lost 1 base, and 14 bases lay in between. The study's findings and limits: Shortening that was moderate but significant affected the TCRB CDR3s of Type 1 diabetes patients in all four CD4+ subsets. VDJ junctions sequenced from type 1 diabetes patients showed fewer insertions and more deletions.

The chain links TRBV4-2 to TRBJ2-7; D possibly corresponds to TRBD2 (6 bases). Sample: naive CD4+ T cells from blood. The sequence was obtained from a man aged 18-30 years with type 1 diabetes. The CDR3 bases are TGTGCCAGCAGCCAAGTATCCGCAGGAGGGTCCTACGAGCAGTACTTC. It is translated as CASSQVSAGGSYEQYF.